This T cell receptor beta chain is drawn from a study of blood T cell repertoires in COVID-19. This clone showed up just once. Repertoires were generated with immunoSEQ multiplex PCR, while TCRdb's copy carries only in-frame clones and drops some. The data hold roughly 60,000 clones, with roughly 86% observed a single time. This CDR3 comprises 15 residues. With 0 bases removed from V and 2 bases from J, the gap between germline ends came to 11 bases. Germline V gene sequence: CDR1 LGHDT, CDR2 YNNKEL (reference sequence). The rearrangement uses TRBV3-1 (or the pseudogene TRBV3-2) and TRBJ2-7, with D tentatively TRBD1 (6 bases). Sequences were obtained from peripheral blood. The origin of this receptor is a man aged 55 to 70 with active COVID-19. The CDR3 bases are TGTGCCAGCAGCCAAGATTACAGGGTCCCCTACGAGCAGTACTTC. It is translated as CASSQDYRVPYEQYF.